This T cell receptor (beta chain) was identified in a study of T-cell reconstitution after alpha-beta-depleted transplantation in children. The germline V and J ends were trimmed by 2 bases and 7 bases, with 11 bases remaining between them. Germline V gene sequence: CDR1 SGHTA, CDR2 FQGNSA. CDR3 length: 13 residues. Unique molecular identifiers were incorporated into the prepared TCRbeta library. TCRdb recomputed calls from the PCR reads with MiXCR, one row per CDR3 protein. Altogether roughly 500,000 distinct CDR3 sequences are present, less than 35% being singletons, with the ten largest covering 2% to 3%.

V gene TRBV7-2 combines with J gene TRBJ1-2, with a tentative D call TRBD1 (5 bases). The TCR was taken from a human donor who donated a stem cell graft to a child with aplastic anemia. The sample was PBMCs from the stem cell graft donor, taken from the stem cell graft. CDR3 in DNA: TGTGCCAGCAGCTTAAGTGGGGCGAGTGGCTACACCTTC. Translated: CASSLSGASGYTF. The variable domain in full, completed from reference TRBV7-2 and TRBJ1-2, reads GAGVSQSPSNKVTEKGKDVELRCDPISGHTALYWYRQSLGQGLEFLIYFQGNSAPDKSGLPSDRFSAERTGGSVSTLTIQRTQQEDSAVYLCASSLSGASGYTFGSGTRLTVV.